This TCR beta chain was sequenced during a study of T cell clonotyping in hematopoietic cell transplantation. Overall study results and limits: Graft donor and pretransplant recipient Inverse Simpson Index values predicted broader posttransplant TCR diversity. No sorting was done, leaving CD4 and CD8 contributions mixed. Recipient TCR diversity dropped after transplant; expanded clonotypes rose from day 30 to 180.

This CDR3 contains 16 residues. V lost 6 bases to trimming and J lost 4 bases; unmatched junction nucleotides: 10. Looked up from germline, CDR1 is MDHEN and CDR2 is SYDVKM. Repertoires were generated with immunoSEQ multiplex PCR, while TCRdb's copy carries only in-frame clones and drops some. The data show 15,000 to 20,000 clones, about 76% seen once. As for this clone: What it binds is not known.

The sample consisted of peripheral blood mononuclear cells. The chain is built from TRBV28 and TRBJ1-4; 8 bases are a match to TRBD1. This TCR derives from a woman in her fifties or sixties in good health. Some clones in this sample may be carry-over from other donors' samples. CDR3 sequence (DNA): TGTGCCAGCAGGAGCAGAGGGACAGGCGGTAATGAAAAACTGTTTTTT. Its translation: CASRSRGTGGNEKLFF.